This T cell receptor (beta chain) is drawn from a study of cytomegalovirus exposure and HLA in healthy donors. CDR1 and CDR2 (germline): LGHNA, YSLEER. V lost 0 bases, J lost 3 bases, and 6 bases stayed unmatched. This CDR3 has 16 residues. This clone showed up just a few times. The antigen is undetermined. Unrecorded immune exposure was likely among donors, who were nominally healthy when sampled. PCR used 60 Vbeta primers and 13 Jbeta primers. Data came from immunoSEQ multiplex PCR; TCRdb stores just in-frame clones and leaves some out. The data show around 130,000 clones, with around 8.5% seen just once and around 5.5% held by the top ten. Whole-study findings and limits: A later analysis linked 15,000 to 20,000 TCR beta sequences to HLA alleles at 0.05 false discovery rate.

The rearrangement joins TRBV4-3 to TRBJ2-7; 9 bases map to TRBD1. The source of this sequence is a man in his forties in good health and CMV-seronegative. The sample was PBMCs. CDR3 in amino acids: CASSQDHSTGGYEQYF. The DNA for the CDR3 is TGCGCCAGCAGCCAAGACCACTCGACAGGGGGCTACGAGCAGTACTTC.